A selection of T cell receptor beta chains follows, all from one sample in a study of blood T cell repertoires in COVID-19. Profiled with immunoSEQ multiplex PCR; TCRdb holds only in-frame clones, not every one. The sample contains almost 200,000 clones, approximately 86% of which appear only once. The sequenced sample consisted of peripheral blood. All receptors come from a man in his 60s with COVID-19, enrolled during active disease. CDR3s include the opening cysteine and the closing phenylalanine or tryptophan.

j_call	v_call	cdr3_aa
TRBJ2-2	TRBV5-1	CASSLGQGGTGELFF
TRBJ2-2	TRBV7-3	CASSSGLAGPDTGELFF
TRBJ1-2	TRBV28	CASNLDQEAYYGYTF
TRBJ2-7	TRBV19	CASSITGTGSSYEQYF
TRBJ1-2	TRBV19	CASSAGLNYGYTF
TRBJ2-7	TRBV6-5	CASSPRDEQYF
TRBJ1-5	TRBV29-1	CSVGGVNQPQHF
TRBJ1-1	TRBV3-1/TRBV3-2	CASSQRTGTGDTEAFF
TRBJ2-1	TRBV19	CASSPGNRGEQFF
TRBJ1-1	TRBV5-1	CASSETVAPTEAFF
TRBJ1-6	TRBV5-8	CASSLIQDYNSPLHF
TRBJ1-2	TRBV19	CASSQWSSNYGYTF
TRBJ2-3	TRBV15	CATSREMAAAGGDTQYF
TRBJ1-1	TRBV12-3/TRBV12-4	CASSRGGYTEAFF
TRBJ1-2	TRBV2	CASSRDRGSGYTF
TRBJ2-2	TRBV7-2	CASVAANTGELFF
TRBJ2-3	TRBV5-1	CASSLGREGDTQYF
TRBJ1-5	TRBV5-1	CASSLEGVGSNQPQHF
TRBJ1-1	TRBV5-1	CASSLQTGRNTEAFF
TRBJ1-1	TRBV19	CASSIRTGGTEAFF
TRBJ2-7	TRBV9	CASSATGQSEQYF
TRBJ2-1	TRBV9	CASSVAADRGYNEQFF
TRBJ2-5	TRBV5-6	CASSLTVQETQYF
TRBJ1-2	TRBV5-1	CASSFTENYGYTF
TRBJ2-3	TRBV11-3	CASSLSPGQGKYF
TRBJ2-7	TRBV4-2	CASSPTSGRGYEQYF
TRBJ2-2	TRBV2	CASSDRGQKNTGELFF
TRBJ2-1	TRBV2	CASTRGSSYNEQFF